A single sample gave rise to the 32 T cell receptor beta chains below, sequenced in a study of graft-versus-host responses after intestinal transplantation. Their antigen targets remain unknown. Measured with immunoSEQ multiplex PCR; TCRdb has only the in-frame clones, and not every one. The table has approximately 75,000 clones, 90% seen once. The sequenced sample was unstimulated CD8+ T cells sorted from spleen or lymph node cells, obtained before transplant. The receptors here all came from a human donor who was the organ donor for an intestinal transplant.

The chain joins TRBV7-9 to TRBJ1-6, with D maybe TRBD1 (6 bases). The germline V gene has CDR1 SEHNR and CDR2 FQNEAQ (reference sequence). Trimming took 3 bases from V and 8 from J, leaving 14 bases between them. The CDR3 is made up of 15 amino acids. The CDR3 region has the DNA TGTGCCAGCAGCTTCAGGGACATCGGGGATTCACCCCTCCACTTT. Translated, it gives CASSFRDIGDSPLHF.

CDR3 sequence: CASSLGQGNQPQHF. In DNA, the CDR3 is TGTGCCAGCAGTTTGGGACAGGGCAATCAGCCCCAGCATTTT. The gene calls are TRBV27 and TRBJ1-5; 8 nucleotides agree with TRBD1. Germline CDR1 MNHEY, CDR2 SMNVEV (reference sequence). The V gene end was trimmed by 3 bases and the J gene end by 2 bases; junction bases not matched to a gene: 0. The CDR3 is 14 residues long.

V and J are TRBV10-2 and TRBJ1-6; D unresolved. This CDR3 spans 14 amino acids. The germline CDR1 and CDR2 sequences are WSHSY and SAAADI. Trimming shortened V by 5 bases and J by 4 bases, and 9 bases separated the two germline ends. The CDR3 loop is CASSSGSYNSPLHF. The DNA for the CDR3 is TGCGCCAGCAGTTCGGGGTCATATAATTCACCCCTCCACTTT.

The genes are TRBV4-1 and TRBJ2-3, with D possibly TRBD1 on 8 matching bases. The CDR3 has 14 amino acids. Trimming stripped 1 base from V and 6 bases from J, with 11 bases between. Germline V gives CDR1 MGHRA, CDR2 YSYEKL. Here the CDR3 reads CASSQAQGGDTQYF. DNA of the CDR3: TGCGCCAGCAGCCAAGCACAGGGGGGGGATACGCAGTATTTT.

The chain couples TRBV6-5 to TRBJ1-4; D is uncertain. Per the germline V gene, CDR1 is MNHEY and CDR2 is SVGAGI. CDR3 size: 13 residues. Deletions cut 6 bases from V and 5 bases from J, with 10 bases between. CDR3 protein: CASSQEENEKLFF. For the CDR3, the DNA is TGTGCCAGCAGCCAAGAGGAGAATGAAAAACTGTTTTTT.

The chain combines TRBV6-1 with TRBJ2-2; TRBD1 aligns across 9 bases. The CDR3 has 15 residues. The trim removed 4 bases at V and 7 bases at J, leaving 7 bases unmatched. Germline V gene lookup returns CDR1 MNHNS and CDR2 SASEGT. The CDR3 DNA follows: TGTGCCAGCAGTGGGACAGGGGTCCCCTACGGGGAGCTGTTTTTT. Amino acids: CASSGTGVPYGELFF.

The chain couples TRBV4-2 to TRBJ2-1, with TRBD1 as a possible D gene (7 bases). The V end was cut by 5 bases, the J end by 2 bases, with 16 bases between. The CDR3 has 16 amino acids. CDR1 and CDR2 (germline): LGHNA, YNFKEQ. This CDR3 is CASSDWTGGAYNEQFF. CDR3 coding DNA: TGTGCCAGCAGCGACTGGACAGGCGGGGCCTACAATGAGCAGTTCTTC.

CDR3 sequence: CASSFEASGGEGKDEQYV. The CDR3 region has the DNA TGTGCCAGCAGCTTTGAGGCTAGCGGGGGGGAAGGGAAAGACGAGCAGTACGTC. This chain connects TRBV7-8 to TRBJ2-7; 12 bases line up with TRBD2. CDR1 and CDR2 from the germline V gene are SGHVS and FQNEAQ. This CDR3 contains 18 residues. V lost 3 bases and J lost 5; bases outside the gene matches: 14.

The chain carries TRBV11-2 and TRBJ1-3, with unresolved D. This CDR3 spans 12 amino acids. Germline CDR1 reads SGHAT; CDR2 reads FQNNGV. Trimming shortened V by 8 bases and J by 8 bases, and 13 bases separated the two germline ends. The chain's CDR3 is CASWEGTDTIYF. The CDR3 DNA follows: TGTGCCAGCTGGGAGGGTACGGACACCATATATTTT.

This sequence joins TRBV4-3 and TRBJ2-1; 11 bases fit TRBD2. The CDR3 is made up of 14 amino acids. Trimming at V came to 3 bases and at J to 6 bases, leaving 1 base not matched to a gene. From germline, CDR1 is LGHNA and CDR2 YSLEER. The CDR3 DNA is TGCGCCAGCAGCCAGACTAGCGGGGCCAATGAGCAGTTCTTC. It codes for CASSQTSGANEQFF.

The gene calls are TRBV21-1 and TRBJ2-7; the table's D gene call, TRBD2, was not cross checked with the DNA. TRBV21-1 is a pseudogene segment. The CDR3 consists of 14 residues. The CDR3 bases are TGTGCCAGCACTTTAGAGGTTTTACGATACGAGCAGTACGTC. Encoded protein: CASTLEVLRYEQYV.

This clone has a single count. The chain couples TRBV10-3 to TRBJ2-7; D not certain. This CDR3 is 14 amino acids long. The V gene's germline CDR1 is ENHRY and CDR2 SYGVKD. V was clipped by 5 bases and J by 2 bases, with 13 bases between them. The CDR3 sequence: CAISPAHGAYEQYV. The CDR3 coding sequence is TGTGCCATCAGTCCGGCCCACGGAGCCTACGAGCAGTACGTC.

The CDR3, as DNA: TGTGCCAGCAGCTACCTCAGGGGCTCCTTGAACACTGAAGCTTTCTTT. Amino acids: CASSYLRGSLNTEAFF. The V and J genes are TRBV6-5 and TRBJ1-1; tentative D call: TRBD1 (6 bases). Trimming left V 6 bases short and J 0 bases short, with 17 bases between. Germline values: CDR1 MNHEY, CDR2 SVGAGI. This CDR3 comprises 16 residues.

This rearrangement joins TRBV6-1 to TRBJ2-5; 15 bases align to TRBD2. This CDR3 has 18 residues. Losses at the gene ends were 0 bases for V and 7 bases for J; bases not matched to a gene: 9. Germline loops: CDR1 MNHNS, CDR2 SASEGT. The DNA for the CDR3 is TGTGCCAGCAGTGAAGCGATGCTCCCGGGACTAGCGGGGGGGACCCAGTACTTC. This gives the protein CASSEAMLPGLAGGTQYF.

CDR3 protein: CASSLERGALYNEQFF. The CDR3 DNA sequence: TGCGCCAGCAGCCTCGAACGGGGGGCGCTCTACAATGAGCAGTTCTTC. V is TRBV4-1 and J is TRBJ2-1; tentatively, D is TRBD2 (7 bases). V lost 4 bases, J lost 3 bases, and 16 bases lay in between. Germline lookup yields CDR1 MGHRA and CDR2 YSYEKL. The length of the CDR3 is 16 residues.

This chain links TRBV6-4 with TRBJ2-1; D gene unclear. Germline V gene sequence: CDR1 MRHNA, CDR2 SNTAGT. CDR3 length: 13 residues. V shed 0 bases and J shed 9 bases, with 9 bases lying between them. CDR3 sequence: CASSDSESGEQFF. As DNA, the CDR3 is TGTGCCAGCAGTGACTCGGAATCGGGTGAGCAGTTCTTC.

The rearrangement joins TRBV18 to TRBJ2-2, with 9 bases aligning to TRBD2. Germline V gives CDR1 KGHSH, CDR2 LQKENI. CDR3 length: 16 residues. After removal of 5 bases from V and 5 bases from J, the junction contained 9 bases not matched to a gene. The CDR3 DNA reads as TGTGCCAGCTCATCCGAACTAGCGGGTGAAACCGGGGAGCTGTTTTTT. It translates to CASSSELAGETGELFF.

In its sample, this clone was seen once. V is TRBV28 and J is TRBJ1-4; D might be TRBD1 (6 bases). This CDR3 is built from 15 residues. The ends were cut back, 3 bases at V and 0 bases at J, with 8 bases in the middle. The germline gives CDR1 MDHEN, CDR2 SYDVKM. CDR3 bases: TGTGCCAGCAGTTTCCAGGGGACAACTAATGAAAAACTGTTTTTT. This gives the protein CASSFQGTTNEKLFF.

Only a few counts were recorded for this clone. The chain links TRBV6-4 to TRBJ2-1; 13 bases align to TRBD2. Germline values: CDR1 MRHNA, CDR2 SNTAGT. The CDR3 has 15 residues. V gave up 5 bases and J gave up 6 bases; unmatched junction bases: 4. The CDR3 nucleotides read TGTGCCAGCAGTACCACTAGCGGGGGGGCCAATGAGCAGTTCTTC. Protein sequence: CASSTTSGGANEQFF.

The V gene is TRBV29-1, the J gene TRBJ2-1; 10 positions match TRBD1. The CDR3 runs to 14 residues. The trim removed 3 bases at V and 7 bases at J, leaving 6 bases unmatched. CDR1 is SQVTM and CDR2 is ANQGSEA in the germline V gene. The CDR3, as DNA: TGCAGCGTTGATGGGACAGGGGTAGGGAATGAGCAGTTCTTC. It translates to CSVDGTGVGNEQFF.

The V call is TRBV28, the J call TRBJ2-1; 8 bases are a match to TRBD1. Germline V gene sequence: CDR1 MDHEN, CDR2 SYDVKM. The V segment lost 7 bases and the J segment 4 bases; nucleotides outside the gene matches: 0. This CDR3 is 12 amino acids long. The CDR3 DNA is TGTGCCAGCAACAGGGGGTACAATGAGCAGTTCTTC. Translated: CASNRGYNEQFF.

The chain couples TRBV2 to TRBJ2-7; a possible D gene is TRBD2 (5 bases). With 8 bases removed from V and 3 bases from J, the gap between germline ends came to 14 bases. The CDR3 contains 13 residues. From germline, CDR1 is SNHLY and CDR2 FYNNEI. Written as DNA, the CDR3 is TGTGCCAGCTTAGACGGGGTCAGCTACGAGCAGTACGTC. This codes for CASLDGVSYEQYV.

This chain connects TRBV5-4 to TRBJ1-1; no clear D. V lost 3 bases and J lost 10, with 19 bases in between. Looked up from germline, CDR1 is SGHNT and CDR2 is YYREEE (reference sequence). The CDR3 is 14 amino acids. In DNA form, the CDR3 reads TGTGCCAGCAGCTCACGGGAATTCCGTTATGGAGCTTTCTTT. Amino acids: CASSSREFRYGAFF.

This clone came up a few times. Written as DNA, the CDR3 is TGTGCCAGCAGCTTATCGGCTAGCGGGGGGCCCGGGGAGCTGTTTTTT. Protein sequence: CASSLSASGGPGELFF. The V and J genes are TRBV7-3 and TRBJ2-2; 11 bases match TRBD2. CDR3 size: 16 residues. J was trimmed by 6 bases and V by 2 bases; bases with no gene match: 5. Germline CDR1 reads SGHTA; CDR2 reads FQGTGA. Filled out from reference TRBV7-3 and TRBJ2-2, the complete variable domain reads GAGVSQTPSNKVTEKGKYVELRCDPISGHTALYWYRQSLGQGPEFLIYFQGTGAADDSGLPNDRFFAVRPEGSVSTLKIQRTERGDSAVYLCASSLSASGGPGELFFGEGSRLTVL.

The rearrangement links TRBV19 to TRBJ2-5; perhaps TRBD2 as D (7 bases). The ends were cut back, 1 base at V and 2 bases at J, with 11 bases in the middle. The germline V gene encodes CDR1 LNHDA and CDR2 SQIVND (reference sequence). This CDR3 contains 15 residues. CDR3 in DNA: TGTGCCAGTAGTATAGGGGGGGGCTCTCAAGAGACCCAGTACTTC. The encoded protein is CASSIGGGSQETQYF.

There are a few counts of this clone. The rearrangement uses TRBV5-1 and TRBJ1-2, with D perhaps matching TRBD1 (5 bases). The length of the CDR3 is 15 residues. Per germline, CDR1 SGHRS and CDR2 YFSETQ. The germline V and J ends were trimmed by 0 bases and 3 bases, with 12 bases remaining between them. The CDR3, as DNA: TGCGCCAGCAGCTTGGTCAGGGCCAGGCACTATGGCTACACCTTC. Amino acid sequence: CASSLVRARHYGYTF. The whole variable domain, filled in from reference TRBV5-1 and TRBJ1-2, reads KAGVTQTPRYLIKTRGQQVTLSCSPISGHRSVSWYQQTPGQGLQFLFEYFSETQRNKGNFPGRFSGRQFSNSRSEMNVSTLELGDSALYLCASSLVRARHYGYTFGSGTRLTVV.

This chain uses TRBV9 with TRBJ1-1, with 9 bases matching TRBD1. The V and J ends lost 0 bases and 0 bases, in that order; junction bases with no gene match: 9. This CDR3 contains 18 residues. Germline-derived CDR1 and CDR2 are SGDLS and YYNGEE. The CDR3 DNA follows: TGTGCCAGCAGCGTAGCTCCAGGGACAGGGCCTATGAACACTGAAGCTTTCTTT. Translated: CASSVAPGTGPMNTEAFF.

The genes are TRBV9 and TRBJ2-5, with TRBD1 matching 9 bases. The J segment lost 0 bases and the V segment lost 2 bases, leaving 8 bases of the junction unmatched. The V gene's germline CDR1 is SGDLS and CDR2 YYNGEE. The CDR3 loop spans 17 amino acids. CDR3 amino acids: CASSVGTGSLNQETQYF. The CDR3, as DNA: TGTGCCAGCAGCGTGGGGACAGGGAGCCTCAACCAAGAGACCCAGTACTTC.

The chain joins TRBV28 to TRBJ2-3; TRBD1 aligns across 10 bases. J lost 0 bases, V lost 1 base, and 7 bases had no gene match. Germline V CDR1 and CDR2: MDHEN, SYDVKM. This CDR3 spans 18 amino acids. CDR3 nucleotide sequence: TGTGCCAGCAGTTTATTCACCGGGACAGGGGATAGCACAGATACGCAGTATTTT. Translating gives CASSLFTGTGDSTDTQYF.

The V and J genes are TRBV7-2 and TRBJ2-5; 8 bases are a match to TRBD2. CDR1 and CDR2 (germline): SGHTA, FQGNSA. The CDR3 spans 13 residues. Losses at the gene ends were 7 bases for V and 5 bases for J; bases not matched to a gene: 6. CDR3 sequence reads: CASKAGGLETQYF. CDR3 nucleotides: TGTGCCAGCAAGGCGGGGGGTTTGGAGACCCAGTACTTC.

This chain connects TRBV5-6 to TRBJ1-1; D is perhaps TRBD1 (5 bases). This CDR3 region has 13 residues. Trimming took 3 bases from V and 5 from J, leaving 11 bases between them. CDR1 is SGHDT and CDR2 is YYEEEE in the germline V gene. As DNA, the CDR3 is TGTGCCAGCAGCTCAGAAGGGGATACTGAAGCTTTCTTT. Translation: CASSSEGDTEAFF.

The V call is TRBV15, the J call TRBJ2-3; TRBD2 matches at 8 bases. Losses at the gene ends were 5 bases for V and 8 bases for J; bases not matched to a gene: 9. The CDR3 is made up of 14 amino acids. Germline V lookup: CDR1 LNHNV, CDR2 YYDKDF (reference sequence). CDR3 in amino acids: CATSGQGRGATQYF. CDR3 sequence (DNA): TGTGCCACCAGCGGCCAGGGGCGGGGGGCTACGCAGTATTTT.